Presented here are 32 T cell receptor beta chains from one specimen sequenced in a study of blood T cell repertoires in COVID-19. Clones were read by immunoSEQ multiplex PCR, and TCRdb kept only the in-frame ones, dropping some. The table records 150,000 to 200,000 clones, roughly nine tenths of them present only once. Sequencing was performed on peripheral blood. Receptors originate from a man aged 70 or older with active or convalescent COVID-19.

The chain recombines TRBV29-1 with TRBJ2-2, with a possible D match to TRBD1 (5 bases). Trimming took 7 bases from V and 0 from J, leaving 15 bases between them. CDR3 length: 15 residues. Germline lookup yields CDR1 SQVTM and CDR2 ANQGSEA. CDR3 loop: CSAMMGRSNTGELFF. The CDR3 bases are TGCAGCGCCATGATGGGGCGGTCGAACACCGGGGAGCTGTTTTTT.

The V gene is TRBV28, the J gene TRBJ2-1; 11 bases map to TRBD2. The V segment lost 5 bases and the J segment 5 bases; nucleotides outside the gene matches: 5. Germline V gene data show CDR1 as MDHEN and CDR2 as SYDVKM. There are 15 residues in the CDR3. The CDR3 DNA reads TGTGCCAGCAGTCAGCTGGGACTAGCGGACAATGAGCAGTTCTTC. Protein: CASSQLGLADNEQFF.

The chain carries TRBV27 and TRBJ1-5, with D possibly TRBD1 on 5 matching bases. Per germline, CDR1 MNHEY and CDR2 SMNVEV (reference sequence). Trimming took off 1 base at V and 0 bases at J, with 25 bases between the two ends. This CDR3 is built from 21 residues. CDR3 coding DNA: TGTGCCAGCAGTTTATTCGGCGGCGGGGGTCTTGGGAGGGTTAGCAATCAGCCCCAGCATTTT. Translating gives CASSLFGGGGLGRVSNQPQHF.

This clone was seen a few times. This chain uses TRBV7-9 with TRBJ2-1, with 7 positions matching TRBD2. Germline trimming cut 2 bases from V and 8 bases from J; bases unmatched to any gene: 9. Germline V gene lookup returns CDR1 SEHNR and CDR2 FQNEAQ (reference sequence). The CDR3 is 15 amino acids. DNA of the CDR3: TGTGCCAGCAGCTTACTAGCGGCGGGCCGGGATGAGCAGTTCTTC. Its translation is CASSLLAAGRDEQFF.

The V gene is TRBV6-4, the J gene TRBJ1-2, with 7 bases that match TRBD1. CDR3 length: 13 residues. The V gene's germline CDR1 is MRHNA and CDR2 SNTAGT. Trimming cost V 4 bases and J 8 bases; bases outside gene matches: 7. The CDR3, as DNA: TGTGCCAGCAGTGCTACAGGGGTCGGCGGCTACACCTTC. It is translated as CASSATGVGGYTF.

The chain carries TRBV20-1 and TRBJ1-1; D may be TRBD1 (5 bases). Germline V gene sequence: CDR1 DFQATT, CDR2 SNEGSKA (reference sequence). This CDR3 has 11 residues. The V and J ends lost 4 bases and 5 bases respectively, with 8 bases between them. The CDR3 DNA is TGCAGTGCTAATCAGGGAACTGAAGCTTTCTTT. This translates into CSANQGTEAFF.

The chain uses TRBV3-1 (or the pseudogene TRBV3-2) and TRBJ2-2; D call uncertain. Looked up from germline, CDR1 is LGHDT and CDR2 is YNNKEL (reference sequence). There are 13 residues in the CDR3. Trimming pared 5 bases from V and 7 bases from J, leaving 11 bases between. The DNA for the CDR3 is TGTGCCAGCAGCGCCAGCGAGATCGGGGAGCTGTTTTTT. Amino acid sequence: CASSASEIGELFF.

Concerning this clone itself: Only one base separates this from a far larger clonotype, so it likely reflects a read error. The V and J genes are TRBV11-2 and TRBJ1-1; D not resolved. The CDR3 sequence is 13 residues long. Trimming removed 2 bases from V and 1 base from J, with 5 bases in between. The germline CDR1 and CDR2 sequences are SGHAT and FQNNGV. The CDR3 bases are TGTGCCAGCAGCTTAAGACAGAACACTGAAGCTTTCTTT. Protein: CASSLRQNTEAFF.

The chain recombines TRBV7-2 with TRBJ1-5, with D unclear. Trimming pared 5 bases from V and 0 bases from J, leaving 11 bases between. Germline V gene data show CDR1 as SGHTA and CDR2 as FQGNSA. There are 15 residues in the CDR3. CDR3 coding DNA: TGTGCCAGCAGCCCTAACCGTGTTAGCAATCAGCCCCAGCATTTT. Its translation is CASSPNRVSNQPQHF.

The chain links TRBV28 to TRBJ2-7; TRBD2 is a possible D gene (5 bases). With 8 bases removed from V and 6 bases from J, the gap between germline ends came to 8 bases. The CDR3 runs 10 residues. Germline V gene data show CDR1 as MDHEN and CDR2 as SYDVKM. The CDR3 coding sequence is TGTGCCAGCGTTCGGGGCGAGCAGTACTTC. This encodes CASVRGEQYF.

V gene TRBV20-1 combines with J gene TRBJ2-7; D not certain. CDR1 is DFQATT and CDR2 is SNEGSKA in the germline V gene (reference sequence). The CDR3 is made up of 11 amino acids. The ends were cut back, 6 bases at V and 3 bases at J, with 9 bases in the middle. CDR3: CSARLGYEQYF. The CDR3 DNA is TGCAGTGCACGCCTCGGCTACGAGCAGTACTTC.

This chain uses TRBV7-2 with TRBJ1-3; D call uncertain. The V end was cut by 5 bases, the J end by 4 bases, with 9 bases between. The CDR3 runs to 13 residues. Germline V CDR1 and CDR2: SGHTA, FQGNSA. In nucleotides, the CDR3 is TGTGCCAGCAGCCACATTACAGGAAACACCATATATTTT. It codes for CASSHITGNTIYF.

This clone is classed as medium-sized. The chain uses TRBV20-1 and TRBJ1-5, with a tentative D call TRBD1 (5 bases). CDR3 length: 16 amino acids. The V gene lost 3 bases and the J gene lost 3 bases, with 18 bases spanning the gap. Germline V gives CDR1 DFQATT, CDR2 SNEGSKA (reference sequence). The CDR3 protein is CSASPLGVGANQPQHF. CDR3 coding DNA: TGCAGTGCTAGTCCGTTAGGGGTCGGCGCCAATCAGCCCCAGCATTTT.

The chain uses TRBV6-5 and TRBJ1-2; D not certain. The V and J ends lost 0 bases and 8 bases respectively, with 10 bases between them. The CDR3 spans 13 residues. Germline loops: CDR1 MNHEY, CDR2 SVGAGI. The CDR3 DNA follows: TGTGCCAGCAGTTACTCTCGAAGCTGGGGCTACACCTTC. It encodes CASSYSRSWGYTF.

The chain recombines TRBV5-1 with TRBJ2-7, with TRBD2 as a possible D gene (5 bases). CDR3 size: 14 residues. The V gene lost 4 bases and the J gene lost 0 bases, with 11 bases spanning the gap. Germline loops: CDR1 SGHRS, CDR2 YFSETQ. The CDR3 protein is CASSPFRGSYEQYF. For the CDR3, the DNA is TGCGCCAGCAGCCCTTTCCGGGGCTCCTACGAGCAGTACTTC.

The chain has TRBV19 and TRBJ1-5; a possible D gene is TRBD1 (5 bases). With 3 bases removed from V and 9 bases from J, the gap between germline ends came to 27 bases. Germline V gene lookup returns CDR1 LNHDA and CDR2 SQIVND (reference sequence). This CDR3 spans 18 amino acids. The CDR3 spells CASSMGQGMSPAGRPQHF. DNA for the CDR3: TGTGCCAGTAGTATGGGGCAGGGTATGTCCCCCGCCGGTCGGCCCCAGCATTTT.

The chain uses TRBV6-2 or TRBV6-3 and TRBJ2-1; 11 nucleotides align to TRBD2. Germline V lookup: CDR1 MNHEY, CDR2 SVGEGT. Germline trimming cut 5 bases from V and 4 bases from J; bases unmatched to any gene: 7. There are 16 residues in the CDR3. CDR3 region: CASSKGLAAKYNEQFF. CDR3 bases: TGTGCCAGCAGTAAGGGACTAGCGGCTAAGTACAATGAGCAGTTCTTC.

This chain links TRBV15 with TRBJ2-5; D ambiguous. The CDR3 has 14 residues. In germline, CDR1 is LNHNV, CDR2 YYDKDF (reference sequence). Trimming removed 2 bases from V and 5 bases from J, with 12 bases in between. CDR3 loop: CATSRRGVAETQYF. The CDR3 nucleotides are TGTGCCACCAGCAGACGTGGAGTGGCGGAGACCCAGTACTTC.

CDR3: CATSRGEDRPQHF. The CDR3 DNA reads TGTGCCACCAGCAGAGGAGAGGATAGGCCCCAGCATTTT. The chain couples TRBV15 to TRBJ1-5; no reliable D call. V was cut by 1 base and J by 9 bases, with 10 bases left in between. This CDR3 comprises 13 residues. Germline loops: CDR1 LNHNV, CDR2 YYDKDF (reference sequence). The variable domain in full, completed from reference TRBV15 and TRBJ1-5, reads DAMVIQNPRYQVTQFGKPVTLSCSQTLNHNVMYWYQQKSSQAPKLLFHYYDKDFNNEADTPDNFQSRRPNTSFCFLDIRSPGLGDTAMYLCATSRGEDRPQHFGDGTRLSIL.

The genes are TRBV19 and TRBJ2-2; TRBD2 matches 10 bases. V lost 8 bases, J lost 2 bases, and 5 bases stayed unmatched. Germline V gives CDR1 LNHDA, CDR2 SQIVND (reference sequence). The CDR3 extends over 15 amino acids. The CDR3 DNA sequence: TGTGCCAGTTCTTTACTAGCGGGAAACACCGGGGAGCTGTTTTTT. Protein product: CASSLLAGNTGELFF.

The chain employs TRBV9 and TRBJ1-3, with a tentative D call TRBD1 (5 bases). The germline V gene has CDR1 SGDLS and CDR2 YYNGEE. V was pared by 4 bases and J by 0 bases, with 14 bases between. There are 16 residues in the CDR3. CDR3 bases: TGTGCCAGCAGCCCTTGGGGGGGTTTCTCTGGAAACACCATATATTTT. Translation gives CASSPWGGFSGNTIYF.

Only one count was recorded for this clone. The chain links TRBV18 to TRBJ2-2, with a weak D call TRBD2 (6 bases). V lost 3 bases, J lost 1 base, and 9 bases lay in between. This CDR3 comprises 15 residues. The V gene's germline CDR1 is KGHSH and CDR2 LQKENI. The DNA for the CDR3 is TGTGCCAGCTCACCGCGGGAACTGAACACCGGGGAGCTGTTTTTT. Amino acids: CASSPRELNTGELFF. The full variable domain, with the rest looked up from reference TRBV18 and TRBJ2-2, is NAGVMQNPRHLVRRRGQEARLRCSPMKGHSHVYWYRQLPEEGLKFMVYLQKENIIDESGMPKERFSAEFPKEGPSILRIQQVVRGDSAAYFCASSPRELNTGELFFGEGSRLTVL.

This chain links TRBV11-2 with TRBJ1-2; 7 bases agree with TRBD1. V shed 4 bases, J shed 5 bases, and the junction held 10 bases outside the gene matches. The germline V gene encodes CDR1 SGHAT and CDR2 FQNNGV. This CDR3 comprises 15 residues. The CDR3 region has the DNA TGTGCCAGCAGCTCCCCGACAGGGCCACGGTATGGCTACACCTTC. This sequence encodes CASSSPTGPRYGYTF.

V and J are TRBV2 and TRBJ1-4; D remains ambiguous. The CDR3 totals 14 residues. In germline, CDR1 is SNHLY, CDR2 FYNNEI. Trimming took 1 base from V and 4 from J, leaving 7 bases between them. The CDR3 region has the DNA TGTGCCAGCAGTGAAGGGAGGATTAATGAAAAACTGTTTTTT. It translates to CASSEGRINEKLFF.

The CDR3 DNA is TGCGCCAGCAGCGCTACCGGGACAGCGACCGGGGAGCTGTTTTTT. Translating gives CASSATGTATGELFF. The gene calls are TRBV10-1 and TRBJ2-2, with 7 positions matching TRBD1. CDR1 and CDR2 from the germline V gene are WNHNN and SYGVQD (reference sequence). The junction had 9 bases not matched to a gene; V was cut back by 6 bases and J by 5 bases. The CDR3 runs 15 residues.

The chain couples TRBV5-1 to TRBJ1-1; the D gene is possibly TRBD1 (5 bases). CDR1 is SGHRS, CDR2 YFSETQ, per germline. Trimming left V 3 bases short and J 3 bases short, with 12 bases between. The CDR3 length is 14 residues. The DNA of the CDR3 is TGCGCCAGCAGCTGGAGGGGTGAGGACACTGAAGCTTTCTTT. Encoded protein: CASSWRGEDTEAFF.

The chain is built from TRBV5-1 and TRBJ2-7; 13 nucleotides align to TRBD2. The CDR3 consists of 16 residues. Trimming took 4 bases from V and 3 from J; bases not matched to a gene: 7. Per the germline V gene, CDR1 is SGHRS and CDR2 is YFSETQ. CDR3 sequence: CASSRTSGSLNYEQYF. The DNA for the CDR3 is TGCGCCAGCAGCAGGACTAGCGGGAGTTTAAACTACGAGCAGTACTTC.

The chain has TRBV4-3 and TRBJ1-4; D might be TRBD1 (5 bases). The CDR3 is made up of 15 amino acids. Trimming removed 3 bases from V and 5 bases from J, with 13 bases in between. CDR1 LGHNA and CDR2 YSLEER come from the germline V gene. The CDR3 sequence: CASSQFRELNEKLFF. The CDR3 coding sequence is TGCGCCAGCAGCCAGTTCAGGGAACTAAATGAAAAACTGTTTTTT.

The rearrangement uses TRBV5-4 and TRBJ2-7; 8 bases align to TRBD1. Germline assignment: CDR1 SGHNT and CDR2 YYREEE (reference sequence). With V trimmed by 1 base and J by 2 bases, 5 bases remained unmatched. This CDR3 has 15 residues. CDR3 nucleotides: TGTGCCAGCAGCTTGCACGGACAGGGACCCTACGAGCAGTACTTC. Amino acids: CASSLHGQGPYEQYF.

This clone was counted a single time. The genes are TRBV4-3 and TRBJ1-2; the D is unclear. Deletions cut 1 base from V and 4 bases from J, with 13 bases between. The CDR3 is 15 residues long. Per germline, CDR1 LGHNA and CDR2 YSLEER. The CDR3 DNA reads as TGCGCCAGCAGCCAAGTGCTCAGAGGCTTCTATGGCTACACCTTC. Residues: CASSQVLRGFYGYTF.

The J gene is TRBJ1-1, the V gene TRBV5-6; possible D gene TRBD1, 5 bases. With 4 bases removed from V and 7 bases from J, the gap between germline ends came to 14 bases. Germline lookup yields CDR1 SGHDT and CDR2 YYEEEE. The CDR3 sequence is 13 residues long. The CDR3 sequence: CASSTTGFGEAFF. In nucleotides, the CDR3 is TGTGCCAGCAGCACAACAGGATTCGGTGAAGCTTTCTTT.

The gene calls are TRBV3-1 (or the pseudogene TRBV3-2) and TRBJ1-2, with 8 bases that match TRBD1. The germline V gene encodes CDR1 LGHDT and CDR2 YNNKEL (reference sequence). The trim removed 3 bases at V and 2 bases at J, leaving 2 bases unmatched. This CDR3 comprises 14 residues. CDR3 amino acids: CASSHNRGNYGYTF. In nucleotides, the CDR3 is TGTGCCAGCAGCCATAACAGGGGGAACTATGGCTACACCTTC.